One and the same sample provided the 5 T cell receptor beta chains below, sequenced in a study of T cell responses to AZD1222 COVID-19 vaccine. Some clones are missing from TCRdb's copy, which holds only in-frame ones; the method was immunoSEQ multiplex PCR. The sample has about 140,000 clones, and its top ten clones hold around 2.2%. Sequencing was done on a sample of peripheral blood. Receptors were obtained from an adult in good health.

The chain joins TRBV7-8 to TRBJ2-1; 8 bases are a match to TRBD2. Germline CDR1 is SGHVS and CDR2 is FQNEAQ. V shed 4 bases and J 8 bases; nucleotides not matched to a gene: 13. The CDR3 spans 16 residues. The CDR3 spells CASSSTGPSGRHEQFF. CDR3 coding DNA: TGTGCCAGCAGCTCCACCGGGCCTAGCGGGCGACATGAGCAGTTCTTC.

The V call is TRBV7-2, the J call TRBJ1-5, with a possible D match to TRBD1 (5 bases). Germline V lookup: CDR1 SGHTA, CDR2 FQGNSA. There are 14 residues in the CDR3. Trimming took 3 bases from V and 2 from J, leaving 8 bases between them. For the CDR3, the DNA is TGTGCCAGCAGCTTGGGACTCCGCAATCAGCCCCAGCATTTT. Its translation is CASSLGLRNQPQHF.

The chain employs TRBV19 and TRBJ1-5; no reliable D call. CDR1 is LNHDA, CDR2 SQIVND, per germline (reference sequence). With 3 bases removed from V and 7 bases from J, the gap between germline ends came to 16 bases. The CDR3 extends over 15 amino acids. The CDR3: CASSMIEEGRQPQHF. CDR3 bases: TGTGCCAGTAGTATGATTGAGGAGGGCCGACAGCCCCAGCATTTT. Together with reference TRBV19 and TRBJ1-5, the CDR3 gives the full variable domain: DGGITQSPKYLFRKEGQNVTLSCEQNLNHDAMYWYRQDPGQGLRLIYYSQIVNDFQKGDIAEGYSVSREKKESFPLTVTSAQKNPTAFYLCASSMIEEGRQPQHFGDGTRLSIL.

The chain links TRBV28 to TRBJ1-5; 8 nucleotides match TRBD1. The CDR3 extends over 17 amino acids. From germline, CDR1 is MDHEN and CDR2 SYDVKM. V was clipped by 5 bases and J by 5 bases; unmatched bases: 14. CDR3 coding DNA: TGTGCCAGCAGTCCCTCGGTACTTCAGGGGGCGCATCAGCCCCAGCATTTT. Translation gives CASSPSVLQGAHQPQHF.

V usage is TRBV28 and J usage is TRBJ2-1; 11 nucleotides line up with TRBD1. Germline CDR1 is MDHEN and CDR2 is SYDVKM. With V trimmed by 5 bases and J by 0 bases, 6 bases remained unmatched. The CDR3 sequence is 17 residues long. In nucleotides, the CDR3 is TGTGCCAGCAGTCTGGACAGGGGGCGCCCCTCCTACAATGAGCAGTTCTTC. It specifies CASSLDRGRPSYNEQFF.